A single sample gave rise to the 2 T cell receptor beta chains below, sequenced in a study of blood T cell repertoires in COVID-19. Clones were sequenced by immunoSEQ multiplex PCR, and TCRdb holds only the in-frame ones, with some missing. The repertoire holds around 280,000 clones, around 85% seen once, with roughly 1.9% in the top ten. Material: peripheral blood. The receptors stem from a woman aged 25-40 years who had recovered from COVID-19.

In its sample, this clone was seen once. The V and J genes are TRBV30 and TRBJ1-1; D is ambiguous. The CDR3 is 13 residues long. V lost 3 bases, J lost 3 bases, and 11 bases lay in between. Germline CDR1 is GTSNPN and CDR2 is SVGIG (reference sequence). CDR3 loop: CAWSRVVDTEAFF. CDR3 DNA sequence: TGTGCCTGGAGCCGTGTGGTAGACACTGAAGCTTTCTTT.

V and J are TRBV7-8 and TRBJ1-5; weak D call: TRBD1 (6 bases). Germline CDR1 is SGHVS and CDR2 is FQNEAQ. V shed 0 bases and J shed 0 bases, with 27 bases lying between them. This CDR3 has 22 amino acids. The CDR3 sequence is CASSLALGAQPWTDYSNQPQHF. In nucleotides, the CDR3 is TGTGCCAGCAGCTTAGCGTTAGGGGCGCAACCCTGGACAGATTATAGCAATCAGCCCCAGCATTTT.